This T cell receptor beta chain was retrieved from a study of technical replicates of blood from a handful of donors. Germline values: CDR1 LNHDA, CDR2 SQIVND (reference sequence). Unmatched junction bases numbered 15, after V lost 6 bases and J lost 2 bases. This CDR3 contains 18 residues. This table comes from immunoSEQ multiplex PCR, and its TCRdb copy is limited to in-frame clones, with some not included. Of 75,000 to 95,000 clones in the sample, approximately 90% are singletons; the top ten hold approximately 0.25%. The rearrangement uses TRBV19 and TRBJ2-1, with 8 bases identical to TRBD2. Sequences were obtained from T cells isolated from PBMCs. The origin of this receptor is a human donor in good health. In nucleotides, the CDR3 is TGTGCCAGTAGGAAGGGCGGGAGGTCCCTTTGGACCTACAATGAGCAGTTCTTC. Translated, it gives CASRKGGRSLWTYNEQFF.